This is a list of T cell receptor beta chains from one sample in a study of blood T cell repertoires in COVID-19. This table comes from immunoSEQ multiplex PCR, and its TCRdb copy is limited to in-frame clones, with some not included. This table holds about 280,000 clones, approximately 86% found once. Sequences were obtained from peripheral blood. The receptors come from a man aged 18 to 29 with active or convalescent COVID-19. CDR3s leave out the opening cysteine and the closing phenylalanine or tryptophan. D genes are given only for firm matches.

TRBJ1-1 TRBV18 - ASSASHRDTEAF
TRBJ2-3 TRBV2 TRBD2 ASSRLAGGADTQY
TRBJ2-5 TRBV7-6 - ASSPRQSLQETQY
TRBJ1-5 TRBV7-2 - ASSLHGNQPQH
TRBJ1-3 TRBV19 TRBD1 ASTDRGPGNTIY
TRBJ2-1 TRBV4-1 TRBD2 ASSQGRGRGDNEQF
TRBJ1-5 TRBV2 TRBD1 ASSEEGTASNQPQH
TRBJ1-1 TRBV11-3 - ASSYGGDKAF
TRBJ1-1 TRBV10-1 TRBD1 ASSERGRGLSYTEAF
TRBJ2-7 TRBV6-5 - ASSYSEGSSYEQY
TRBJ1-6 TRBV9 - ASSDHSRGSNSPLH
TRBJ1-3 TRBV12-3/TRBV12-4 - ASTIGGNTIY
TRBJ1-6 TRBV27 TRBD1 ARSYRGINSPLH
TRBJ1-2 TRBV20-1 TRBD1 SASPTGIYGYT
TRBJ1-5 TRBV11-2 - ASSLGGRGSQPQH
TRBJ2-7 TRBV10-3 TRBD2 AISLGLASYEQY
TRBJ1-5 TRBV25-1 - ASSEGGSQPQH
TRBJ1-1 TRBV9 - ASSVESATEAF
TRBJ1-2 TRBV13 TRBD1 ASSQQGIYGYT
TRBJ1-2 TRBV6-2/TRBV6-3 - ASSLTDLAGANYGYT
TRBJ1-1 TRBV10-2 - ASSSLGASTEAF
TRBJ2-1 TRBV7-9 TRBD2 ASSLGRGANEQF
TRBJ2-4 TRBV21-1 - ASSVQGYKNIQY
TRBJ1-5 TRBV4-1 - ATSPKQQGQPQH
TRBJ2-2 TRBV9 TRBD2 ASSPAGGPTGELF
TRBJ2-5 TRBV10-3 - AIRSTEIQETQY
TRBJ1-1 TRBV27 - ASSWNRLKTEAF
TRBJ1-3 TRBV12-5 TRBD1 ASGLVPTGIIKRSGNTIY
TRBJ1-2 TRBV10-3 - AIRGAGRGDYGYT
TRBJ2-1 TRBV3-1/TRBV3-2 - ASSQAYSGQSSYNEQF
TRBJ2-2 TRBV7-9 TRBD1 ASSREGGRNTGELF
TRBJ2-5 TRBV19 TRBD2 ASSLAGGRETQY
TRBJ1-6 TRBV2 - ASSGRGSYNSPLH
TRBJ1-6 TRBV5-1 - ASSLTAGRSSPLH
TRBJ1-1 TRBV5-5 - ASSFSEHEAF
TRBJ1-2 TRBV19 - ASTPGFGEDYGYT
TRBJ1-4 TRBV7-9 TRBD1 ASSLVGTGQEKLF
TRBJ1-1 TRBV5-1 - ASSLYAGLEAF